Listed here are 24 T cell receptor beta chains from one sample, sequenced in a study of T-cell memory formation after mild COVID-19 (dated by TCRdb to the early 2020s). Libraries were made using 5' RACE. The sample was run on an Illumina NovaSeq 6000. TCRdb handled the public reads itself, with Q25 trimming in fastp and clone calling in MiXCR, and kept productive beta chains. Entries that share a CDR3 protein sequence are merged under the most common genes and DNA. The sample profile shows 400,000 to 500,000 distinct CDR3 sequences; around 19% of them were found once. Jointly, the top ten make up roughly 8.4% of the sample. Sequencing used PBMCs or a T cell subset sorted from them (not recorded which). These receptors were collected from an adult woman who had mild COVID-19 (a few samples of this study predate the infection). The sample titles of this study are shuffled in the database, so cell type and time point are left out; the donor was told from shared clones.

The chain couples TRBV24-1 to TRBJ1-2; 7 bases fit TRBD1. The CDR3 covers 15 residues. The trim removed 4 bases at V and 7 bases at J, leaving 11 bases unmatched. CDR1 and CDR2 from the germline V gene are KGHDR and SFDVKD. As DNA, the CDR3 is TGTGCCACCAGTGACCCGGGACAGTTTACGGGTGGCTACACCTTC. This codes for CATSDPGQFTGGYTF.

Of note for this clonotype: No DNA is shown, since the ends of the CDR3 on it are uncertain; the CDR3 is the one TCRdb lists. V is TRBV6-5 and J is TRBJ2-1. Looked up from germline, CDR1 is MNHEY and CDR2 is SVGAGI. The CDR3 comprises 15 residues, both ends counted. CDR3 sequence reads: CASSYSSWRLSGQFF.

V usage is TRBV13 and J usage is TRBJ2-7; no clear D. The CDR3 has 15 amino acids. The ends were cut back, 0 bases at V and 0 bases at J, with 9 bases in the middle. In germline, CDR1 is PRHDT, CDR2 FYEKMQ (reference sequence). CDR3 amino acids: CASSLGQTISYEQYF. Written as DNA, the CDR3 is TGTGCCAGCAGCTTAGGGCAGACAATCTCCTACGAGCAGTACTTC.

This clonotype was counted a few times. The J gene is TRBJ1-2, the V gene TRBV20-1; TRBD1 agrees at 8 bases. The CDR3 runs 14 residues. J was trimmed by 4 bases and V by 1 base; bases with no gene match: 5. Germline V gives CDR1 DFQATT, CDR2 SNEGSKA (reference sequence). This CDR3 reads CSARVEQGGYGYTF. The CDR3 region has the DNA TGCAGTGCTAGAGTTGAACAGGGGGGCTATGGCTACACCTTC.

The V gene is TRBV6-5, the J gene TRBJ2-2; 14 nucleotides agree with TRBD2. The CDR3 contains 16 residues. Losses at the gene ends were 7 bases for V and 5 bases for J; bases not matched to a gene: 6. CDR1 and CDR2 (germline): MNHEY, SVGAGI. DNA for the CDR3: TGTGCCAGCAATTCGGGACTAGCGGGAGTGACCGGGGAGCTGTTTTTT. This translates into CASNSGLAGVTGELFF.

The rearrangement links TRBV7-8 to TRBJ2-3; 12 nucleotides line up with TRBD2. V lost 5 bases and J lost 1; bases outside the gene matches: 4. The CDR3 covers 16 residues. Germline V gives CDR1 SGHVS, CDR2 FQNEAQ. The CDR3 DNA sequence: TGTGCCAGCAGCACGCGGACTAGCGGGGGCACAGATACGCAGTATTTT. It yields the protein CASSTRTSGGTDTQYF.

Of note for this clonotype: This may arise from a read error, as a much more abundant clone is one base away. The CDR3 spells CASSVASDLYEQYF. In DNA form, the CDR3 reads TGTGCCAGCAGTGTGGCTAGCGATCTTTATGAGCAGTACTTC. The chain links TRBV12-3 or TRBV12-4 to TRBJ2-7; possibly TRBD2 for D (6 bases). CDR3 size: 14 residues. V was clipped by 5 bases and J by 7 bases, with 18 bases between them.

The chain links TRBV4-1 to TRBJ2-1; D is unresolved. The CDR3 runs 18 residues. Deletions cut 3 bases from V and 0 bases from J, with 18 bases between. The V gene's germline CDR1 is MGHRA and CDR2 YSYEKL. The CDR3 loop is CASSHRIGGLSSYNEQFF. DNA of the CDR3: TGCGCCAGCAGCCACCGGATCGGCGGCCTGAGCTCCTACAATGAGCAGTTCTTC.

This clonotype came up a few times. The V call is TRBV21-1, the J call TRBJ2-7; the table's D call, TRBD1, was not checked against the DNA. TRBV21-1 is reported as a pseudogene. This CDR3 is 11 amino acids long. CDR3 DNA sequence: TGTGCCAGTCCCCGGGCCTACGAGCAGTACTTC. This gives the protein CASPRAYEQYF.

In its sample, this clonotype was seen many times. The chain employs TRBV12-3 or TRBV12-4 and TRBJ2-3; no clear D gene. The V end was cut by 5 bases, the J end by 0 bases, with 12 bases between. The CDR3 has 15 amino acids. The CDR3 nucleotides are TGTGCCAGCAGTCATAGGACGAGCAGCACAGATACGCAGTATTTT. Amino acid sequence: CASSHRTSSTDTQYF.

The chain joins TRBV20-1 to TRBJ2-2; TRBD2 aligns across 7 bases. The CDR3 length is 15 residues. CDR1 is DFQATT, CDR2 SNEGSKA, per germline (reference sequence). With V trimmed by 1 base and J by 0 bases, 2 bases remained unmatched. The chain's CDR3 is CSARGGRANTGELFF. CDR3 sequence (DNA): TGCAGTGCTAGAGGGGGGAGGGCGAACACCGGGGAGCTGTTTTTT.

V gene TRBV11-3 combines with J gene TRBJ2-1; TRBD2 agrees at 8 bases. V shed 4 bases and J 6 bases; nucleotides not matched to a gene: 14. The CDR3 spans 17 residues. Germline loops: CDR1 SGHNT, CDR2 YENEEA. For the CDR3, the DNA is TGTGCCAGCAGCTACCCCGGGGGGGAGGGCCAGGGCAATGAGCAGTTCTTC. It specifies CASSYPGGEGQGNEQFF.

The chain employs TRBV12-3 or TRBV12-4 and TRBJ2-1; D is unresolved. Trimming cost V 3 bases and J 9 bases, with 6 bases left between them. This CDR3 contains 11 residues. The CDR3 protein is CASSFRFEQFF. The CDR3 DNA follows: TGTGCCAGCAGTTTCCGCTTTGAGCAGTTCTTC.

The CDR3: CSARTTRNNEQFF. The CDR3 coding sequence is TGCAGTGCTAGGACCACTAGGAACAATGAGCAGTTCTTC. J is TRBJ2-1 and V is TRBV20-1; possibly TRBD2 for D (5 bases). The germline CDR1 and CDR2 sequences are DFQATT and SNEGSKA (reference sequence). Trimming stripped 3 bases from V and 5 bases from J, with 11 bases between. The CDR3 totals 13 residues.

The genes are TRBV2 and TRBJ2-5, with 7 bases fitting TRBD2. After removal of 6 bases from V and 5 bases from J, the junction contained 9 bases not matched to a gene. Germline CDR1 is SNHLY and CDR2 is FYNNEI. The CDR3 is 14 residues long. The CDR3 coding sequence is TGTGCCAGCAGCCTCTACGGGAGGTGGGAGACCCAGTACTTC. It specifies CASSLYGRWETQYF.

This clonotype was detected a few times. V and J are TRBV7-2 and TRBJ2-3; possibly TRBD2 for D (6 bases). With 5 bases removed from V and 5 bases from J, the gap between germline ends came to 17 bases. The CDR3 has 15 amino acids. Germline V CDR1 and CDR2: SGHTA, FQGNSA. As DNA, the CDR3 is TGTGCCAGCAGCCCCACCCCCGGGAGAGGAGATACGCAGTATTTT. Translating it yields CASSPTPGRGDTQYF.

This chain connects TRBV9 to TRBJ1-2; TRBD1 matches at 7 bases. Looked up from germline, CDR1 is SGDLS and CDR2 is YYNGEE. CDR3 length equals 13 residues. Trimming cost V 7 bases and J 7 bases; bases outside gene matches: 10. CDR3 DNA sequence: TGTGCCAGCGGAACAGGGGCGGCGAGTGGCTACACCTTC. Translated: CASGTGAASGYTF.

The rearrangement links TRBV30 to TRBJ2-1; possible D gene TRBD1, 6 bases. Germline V gene data show CDR1 as GTSNPN and CDR2 as SVGIG (reference sequence). V lost 4 bases, J lost 11 bases, and 15 bases lay in between. The CDR3 sequence is 12 residues long. CDR3 protein: CAWTLNRVKQFF. The CDR3 DNA reads as TGTGCCTGGACCCTGAACAGGGTCAAGCAGTTCTTC.

This clonotype was picked up a small number of times. The chain is built from TRBV29-1 and TRBJ2-7, with a weak D call TRBD2 (5 bases). CDR1 is SQVTM, CDR2 ANQGSEA, per germline. V was pared by 5 bases and J by 7 bases, with 18 bases between. The CDR3 extends over 13 amino acids. The CDR3 sequence: CSVFPGDTGEQYF. CDR3 nucleotide sequence: TGCAGCGTTTTTCCGGGCGACACGGGGGAGCAGTACTTC.

The genes are TRBV3-2 and TRBJ1-1. TRBV3-2 is classified as a pseudogene. The CDR3 contains 12 residues. The CDR3, as DNA: TGTGCCAGCAGCCAAATAGACATAGAAGCTTTCTTT. It encodes CASSQIDIEAFF.

Only a few counts were recorded for this clonotype. The CDR3 region is CASSLSRSGWNEQYF. For the CDR3, the DNA is TGTGCCAGCAGCTTAAGTAGGTCAGGCTGGAACGAGCAGTACTTC. The V call is TRBV7-3, the J call TRBJ2-7; D is ambiguous. This CDR3 is 15 amino acids long. V dropped 1 base and J dropped 5 bases, with 15 bases sitting between them. CDR1 and CDR2 (germline): SGHTA, FQGTGA.

This clonotype has a handful of counts. This chain joins TRBV2 and TRBJ2-7; either TRBD1 or TRBD2 may fit D (5 bases each). The CDR3 has 13 amino acids. V lost 9 bases to trimming and J lost 2 bases, with 14 bases between them. Germline V lookup: CDR1 SNHLY, CDR2 FYNNEI. CDR3 residues: CARGRSLTYEQYF. The CDR3 coding sequence is TGTGCCAGGGGACGTTCTCTAACCTACGAGCAGTACTTC.

This chain links TRBV12-3 or TRBV12-4 with TRBJ1-2; D is possibly TRBD1 (6 bases). The V end lost 1 base, the J end lost 3 bases, and 15 bases lay between the germline ends. CDR3 length: 16 amino acids. The CDR3 bases are TGTGCCAGCAGTTTAGACAGGGCTTGGGAGGACTATGGCTACACCTTC. This translates into CASSLDRAWEDYGYTF.

The chain couples TRBV5-1 to TRBJ2-1, with D maybe TRBD2 (5 bases). CDR1 and CDR2 from the germline V gene are SGHRS and YFSETQ. CDR3 length equals 16 residues. Trimming removed 4 bases from V and 8 bases from J, with 22 bases in between. The CDR3 sequence: CASSPRSGLSDDEQFF. The CDR3 coding sequence is TGCGCCAGCAGCCCCAGATCCGGACTTAGCGACGATGAGCAGTTCTTC. Full variable domain (remainder filled in from reference TRBV5-1 and TRBJ2-1): KAGVTQTPRYLIKTRGQQVTLSCSPISGHRSVSWYQQTPGQGLQFLFEYFSETQRNKGNFPGRFSGRQFSNSRSEMNVSTLELGDSALYLCASSPRSGLSDDEQFFGPGTRLTVL.